These T cell receptor beta chains were read from a single sample in a study of shared clonotypes between healthy human individuals. Sequencing was performed with immunoSEQ multiplex PCR; in TCRdb, only in-frame clones are kept and a portion is missing. Among about 1.5 million clones listed, roughly 97% were seen once. The sequenced sample was naive CD4+ T cells sorted from blood. These receptors were obtained from a man under 40 in good health. Both conserved end residues are part of each CDR3. Each record gives: V gene, D gene, clone size, J gene, CDR3 protein, CDR3 DNA. A D gene is named only where the DNA matches it firmly. A clone size is listed for some rows: how often the clone was seen (once, few, many), or a class if it is expanded.

TRBV7-9,TRBD1,-,TRBJ1-5,CASSLTGGNQPQHF,TGTGCCAGCAGCTTAACAGGGGGGAATCAGCCCCAGCATTTT
TRBV5-4,-,-,TRBJ2-7,CASSLDSETYEQYF,TGTGCCAGCAGCTTGGACAGTGAGACCTACGAGCAGTACTTC
TRBV5-1,-,once,TRBJ2-7,CASSFAAERSSYEQYF,TGCGCCAGCAGCTTCGCCGCAGAGAGAAGCTCCTACGAGCAGTACTTC
TRBV19,-,-,TRBJ2-7,CASGGPYEQYF,TGTGCCAGTGGGGGTCCCTACGAGCAGTACTTC
TRBV5-1,-,once,TRBJ2-4,CASSLAVSDLGGNIQYF,TGCGCCAGCAGCTTGGCCGTATCGGACTTAGGGGGGAACATTCAGTACTTC
TRBV9,TRBD2,-,TRBJ2-1,CASSVSGSNNEQFF,TGTGCCAGCAGCGTGAGCGGGAGCAACAATGAGCAGTTCTTC
TRBV7-6,-,-,TRBJ1-2,CASSSGLRGKNYGYTF,TGTGCCAGCAGCTCCGGTCTGAGAGGAAAAAACTATGGCTACACCTTC
TRBV6-1,-,-,TRBJ1-5,CASSPAGDQPQHF,TGTGCCAGCAGTCCCGCGGGGGATCAGCCCCAGCATTTT
TRBV5-6,TRBD1,-,TRBJ2-3,CASSRDSPDTQYF,TGTGCCAGCAGCCGGGACAGCCCCGATACGCAGTATTTT
TRBV9,-,-,TRBJ2-1,CASSVGRIVSPLQQFF,TGTGCCAGCAGCGTTGGTCGGATTGTCTCTCCTCTTCAGCAGTTCTTC
TRBV6-5,-,-,TRBJ2-3,CASNLRDQRDTQYF,TGTGCCAGCAACCTCCGGGACCAACGAGATACGCAGTATTTT
TRBV5-1,-,-,TRBJ2-7,CASSPQGIYEQYF,TGCGCCAGCAGCCCCCAGGGGATCTACGAGCAGTACTTC
TRBV6-1,-,-,TRBJ1-1,CASTSTTAMNTEAFF,TGTGCCAGCACCTCCACGACAGCGATGAACACTGAAGCTTTCTTT
TRBV7-6,-,-,TRBJ2-3,CASSRRTGTTDTQYF,TGTGCCAGCAGCCGGCGAACAGGTACCACAGATACGCAGTATTTT
TRBV18,TRBD1,-,TRBJ1-4,CASSPPGQGATNEKLFF,TGTGCCAGCTCACCTCCCGGACAGGGCGCAACTAATGAAAAACTGTTTTTT
TRBV2,-,-,TRBJ2-5,CASSVLGEETQYF,TGTGCCAGCAGTGTGCTGGGTGAAGAGACCCAGTACTTC
TRBV7-9,-,-,TRBJ1-5,CASSSGGKSNQPQHF,TGTGCCAGCAGCTCCGGGGGAAAGAGCAATCAGCCCCAGCATTTT
TRBV6-1,-,-,TRBJ1-4,CASEKRTEEKLFF,TGTGCCAGCGAGAAGAGAACCGAGGAAAAACTGTTTTTT
TRBV6-1,-,-,TRBJ1-5,CATSGVGNQPQHF,TGTGCCACTTCAGGGGTAGGCAATCAGCCCCAGCATTTT
TRBV6-1,-,-,TRBJ2-3,CATRAIQGGSSQYF,TGTGCCACCCGAGCCATACAGGGTGGGTCTTCGCAGTATTTT
TRBV5-4,-,-,TRBJ2-5,CASSLVDSQETQYF,TGTGCCAGCAGCTTGGTGGACTCCCAAGAGACCCAGTACTTC
TRBV6-1,-,-,TRBJ2-3,CASSEFGKAQYF,TGTGCCAGCAGTGAATTCGGTAAAGCGCAGTATTTT
TRBV11-2,-,-,TRBJ2-5,CASSLGDYQETQYF,TGTGCCAGCAGCTTAGGAGACTACCAAGAGACCCAGTACTTC
TRBV5-1,TRBD1,-,TRBJ2-7,CASSRTILKDRSSYEQYF,TGCGCCAGCAGCCGTACCATTCTCAAGGACAGGAGCTCCTACGAGCAGTACTTC
TRBV19,-,-,TRBJ2-2,CASSLLMTALATGELFF,TGTGCCAGTAGCCTTTTGATGACAGCCCTAGCGACCGGGGAGCTGTTTTTT
TRBV4-3,TRBD2,-,TRBJ2-3,CASSQDLGGRDLF,TGCGCCAGCAGCCAAGATTTGGGCGGGAGGGACCTGTTT
TRBV10-1,TRBD2,-,TRBJ2-7,CASSSSGIPYEQYF,TGCGCCAGCAGTTCCAGCGGGATTCCCTACGAGCAGTACTTC
TRBV5-6,-,once,TRBJ2-1,CASSLGRSNNEQFF,TGTGCCAGCTCACTCGGACGGAGCAACAATGAGCAGTTCTTC
TRBV28,TRBD2,-,TRBJ2-7,CASSPGTSGEQYF,TGTGCCAGCAGTCCTGGGACTAGCGGCGAGCAGTACTTC
TRBV7-9,TRBD2,-,TRBJ2-2,CASSLDPGGSGGELFF,TGTGCCAGCAGCTTAGATCCGGGAGGTTCCGGCGGGGAGCTGTTTTTT
TRBV7-2,-,once,TRBJ2-2,CASSLTRVSPGELFF,TGTGCCAGCAGCTTAACCCGAGTGAGTCCCGGGGAGCTGTTTTTT
TRBV7-9,TRBD1,-,TRBJ2-7,CASSIGQGQHEQYF,TGTGCCAGCAGCATCGGACAGGGCCAGCACGAGCAGTACTTC
TRBV10-1,-,-,TRBJ1-5,CASSEAQGPQHF,TGCGCCAGCAGTGAGGCACAGGGGCCCCAGCATTTT
TRBV7-2,-,-,TRBJ2-1,CASRPHRAVSYNEQFF,TGTGCCAGCAGACCCCACAGGGCGGTCTCCTACAATGAGCAGTTCTTC
TRBV7-2,-,-,TRBJ1-5,CASSLTRTVINQPQHF,TGTGCCAGCAGCTTGACCCGGACGGTCATCAATCAGCCCCAGCATTTT
TRBV5-1,-,-,TRBJ1-1,CASSLLENTEAFF,TGCGCCAGCAGCTTGTTGGAGAACACTGAAGCTTTCTTT
TRBV5-6,-,-,TRBJ2-2,CASSFVSVRNTGELFF,TGTGCCAGCAGCTTCGTGTCTGTGCGGAACACCGGGGAGCTGTTTTTT
TRBV28,-,-,TRBJ1-5,CASSQPGSGGSNQPQHF,TGTGCCAGCAGCCAACCGGGGTCGGGCGGTAGCAATCAGCCCCAGCATTTT
TRBV11-2,TRBD2,once,TRBJ2-7,CASSPNRRSSGRAAYEQYF,TGTGCCAGCAGCCCAAACCGTCGTAGTAGCGGGAGGGCCGCGTACGAGCAGTACTTC
TRBV6-4,TRBD2,-,TRBJ2-7,CPGGNSYEQYF,TGCCCCGGGGGGAACTCCTACGAGCAGTACTTC
TRBV5-4,-,-,TRBJ2-5,CASSPRESETQYF,TGTGCCAGCAGCCCACGGGAAAGCGAGACCCAGTACTTC
TRBV5-4,TRBD1,-,TRBJ2-3,CASRGQGTDTQYF,TGTGCCAGCAGAGGACAGGGCACAGATACGCAGTATTTT
TRBV6-5,-,-,TRBJ1-2,CASSPISPYGYTF,TGTGCCAGCAGCCCTATTTCGCCCTATGGCTACACCTTC
TRBV25-1,-,-,TRBJ2-1,CASSALYNEQFF,TGTGCCAGCTCGGCACTCTACAATGAGCAGTTCTTC
TRBV29-1,-,-,TRBJ1-2,CSVAGGLYNGYTF,TGCAGCGTTGCGGGGGGGCTCTATAATGGCTACACCTTC
TRBV10-1,-,once,TRBJ2-5,CASSAGETQYF,TGCGCCAGCTCTGCGGGGGAGACCCAGTACTTC
TRBV11-2,-,-,TRBJ2-7,CASSLVYGSTYEQYF,TGTGCCAGCAGCTTAGTATACGGGAGTACATACGAGCAGTACTTC
TRBV6-5,-,-,TRBJ2-1,CASSSHLSEQFF,TGTGCCAGCAGTTCCCACCTCAGTGAGCAGTTCTTC
TRBV10-1,-,-,TRBJ2-7,CASSDSLPRGQTYEQYF,TGCGCCAGCAGTGATTCCCTTCCCAGGGGTCAGACCTACGAGCAGTACTTC
TRBV28,TRBD2,-,TRBJ2-7,CASSPRTSGNDEQYF,TGTGCCAGCAGTCCCCGGACTAGCGGGAACGACGAGCAGTACTTC
TRBV29-1,TRBD2,once,TRBJ2-4,CSAGTSGSHIQYF,TGCAGCGCGGGGACTAGCGGGAGCCACATTCAGTACTTC
TRBV11-2,TRBD1,-,TRBJ1-4,CASSLGRTGGNEKLFF,TGTGCCAGCAGCTTAGGACGGACAGGGGGTAATGAAAAACTGTTTTTT
TRBV7-8,-,once,TRBJ2-7,CASSFEADSYEQYF,TGTGCCAGCAGCTTCGAAGCGGACTCCTACGAGCAGTACTTC
TRBV28,TRBD2,-,TRBJ2-2,CASTLAVGELFF,TGTGCCAGCACTCTAGCGGTCGGGGAGCTGTTTTTT
TRBV11-2,-,once,TRBJ2-5,CASSLGGGQGQETQYF,TGTGCCAGCAGCTTAGGAGGAGGGCAGGGGCAAGAGACCCAGTACTTC
TRBV28,TRBD1,-,TRBJ2-7,CASSPAGTGAYEQYF,TGTGCCAGCAGTCCCGCTGGGACAGGGGCCTACGAGCAGTACTTC
TRBV28,-,-,TRBJ1-1,CATGKLVEAFF,TGTGCCACGGGGAAACTTGTAGAAGCTTTCTTT
TRBV19,TRBD1,-,TRBJ1-2,CASRFRDRGDGYTF,TGTGCCAGTAGATTCCGGGACAGGGGAGACGGCTACACCTTC
TRBV19,-,-,TRBJ1-3,CASSIRNSGNTIYF,TGTGCCAGTAGTATAAGGAACTCTGGAAACACCATATATTTT
TRBV6-4,TRBD1,-,TRBJ1-3,CASTRDRACTGNTIYF,TGTGCCAGCACCCGGGACAGGGCTTGCACTGGAAACACCATATATTTT